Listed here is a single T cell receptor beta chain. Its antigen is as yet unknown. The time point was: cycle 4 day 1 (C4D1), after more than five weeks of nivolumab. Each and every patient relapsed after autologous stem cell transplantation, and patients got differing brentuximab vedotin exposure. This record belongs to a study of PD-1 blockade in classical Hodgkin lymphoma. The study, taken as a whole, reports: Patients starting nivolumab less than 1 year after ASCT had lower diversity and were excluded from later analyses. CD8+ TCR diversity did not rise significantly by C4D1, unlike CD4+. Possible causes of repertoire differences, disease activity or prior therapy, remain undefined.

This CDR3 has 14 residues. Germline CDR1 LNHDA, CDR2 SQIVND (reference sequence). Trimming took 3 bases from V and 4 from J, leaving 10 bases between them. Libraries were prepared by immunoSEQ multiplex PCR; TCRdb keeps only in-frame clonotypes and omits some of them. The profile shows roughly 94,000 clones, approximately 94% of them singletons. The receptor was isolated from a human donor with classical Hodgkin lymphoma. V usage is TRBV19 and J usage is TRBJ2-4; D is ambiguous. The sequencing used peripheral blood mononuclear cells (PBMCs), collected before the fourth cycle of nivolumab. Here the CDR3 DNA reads TGTGCCAGTAGTATTATGACGGATAAAAACATTCAGTACTTC. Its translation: CASSIMTDKNIQYF.